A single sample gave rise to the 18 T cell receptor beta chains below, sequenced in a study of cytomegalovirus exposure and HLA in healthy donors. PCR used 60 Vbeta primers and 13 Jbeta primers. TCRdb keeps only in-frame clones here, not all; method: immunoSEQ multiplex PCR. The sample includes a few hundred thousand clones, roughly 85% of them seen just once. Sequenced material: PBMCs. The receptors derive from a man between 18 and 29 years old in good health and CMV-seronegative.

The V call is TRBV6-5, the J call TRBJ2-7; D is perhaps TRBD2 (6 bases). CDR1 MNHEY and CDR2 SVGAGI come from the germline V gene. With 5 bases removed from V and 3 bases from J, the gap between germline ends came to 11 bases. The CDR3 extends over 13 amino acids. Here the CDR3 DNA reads TGTGCCAGCAGTGACGTCGGGAGCTACGAGCAGTACTTC. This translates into CASSDVGSYEQYF.

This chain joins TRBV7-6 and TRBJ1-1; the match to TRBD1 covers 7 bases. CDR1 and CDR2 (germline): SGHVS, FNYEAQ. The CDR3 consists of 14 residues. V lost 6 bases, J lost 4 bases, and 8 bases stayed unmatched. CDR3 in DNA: TGTGCCAGCAGACTCGAACAGGGGTCCACTGAAGCTTTCTTT. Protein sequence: CASRLEQGSTEAFF.

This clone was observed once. CDR3 amino acids: CAWTVSGANVLTF. In DNA form, the CDR3 reads TGTGCCTGGACGGTCTCTGGGGCCAACGTCCTGACTTTC. The chain combines TRBV30 with TRBJ2-6; no definite D call. Germline lookup yields CDR1 GTSNPN and CDR2 SVGIG (reference sequence). The CDR3 consists of 13 residues. The V gene lost 4 bases and the J gene lost 0 bases, with 4 bases spanning the gap.

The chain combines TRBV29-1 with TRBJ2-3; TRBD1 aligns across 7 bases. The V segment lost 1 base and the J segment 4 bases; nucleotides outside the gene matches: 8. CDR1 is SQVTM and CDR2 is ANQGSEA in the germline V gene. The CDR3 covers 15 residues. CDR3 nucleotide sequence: TGCAGCGTTGAAGTTCCACAGGGGATCCCAGATACGCAGTATTTT. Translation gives CSVEVPQGIPDTQYF.

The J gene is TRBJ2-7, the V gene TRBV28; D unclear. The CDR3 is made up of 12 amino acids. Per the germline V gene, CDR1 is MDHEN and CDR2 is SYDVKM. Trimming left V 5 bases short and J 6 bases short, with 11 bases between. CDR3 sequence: CASSIEFGEQYF. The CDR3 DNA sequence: TGTGCCAGCAGTATAGAGTTTGGCGAGCAGTACTTC.

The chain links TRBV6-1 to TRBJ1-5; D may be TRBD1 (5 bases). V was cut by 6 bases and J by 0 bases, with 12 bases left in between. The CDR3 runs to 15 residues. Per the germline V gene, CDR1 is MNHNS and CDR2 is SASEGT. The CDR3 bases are TGTGCCAGCAGACCACAGGCTTATAGCAATCAGCCCCAGCATTTT. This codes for CASRPQAYSNQPQHF.

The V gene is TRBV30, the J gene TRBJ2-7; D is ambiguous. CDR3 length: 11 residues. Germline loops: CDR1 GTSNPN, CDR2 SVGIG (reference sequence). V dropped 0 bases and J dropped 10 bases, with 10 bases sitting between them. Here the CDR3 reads CAWSVLSPQYF. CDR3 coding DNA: TGTGCCTGGAGTGTCTTGAGTCCTCAGTACTTC. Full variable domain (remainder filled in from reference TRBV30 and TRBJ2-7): SQTIHQWPATLVQPVGSPLSLECTVEGTSNPNLYWYRQAAGRGLQLLFYSVGIGQISSEVPQNLSASRPQDRQFILSSKKLLLSDSGFYLCAWSVLSPQYFGPGTRLTVT.

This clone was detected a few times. CDR3 sequence: CAWLPSGNTIYF. The CDR3 DNA reads TGTGCCTGGCTACCTTCTGGAAACACCATATATTTT. The V call is TRBV30, the J call TRBJ1-3, with D uncertain. CDR1 GTSNPN and CDR2 SVGIG come from the germline V gene (reference sequence). Trimming took 5 bases from V and 1 from J, leaving 6 bases between them. There are 12 residues in the CDR3.

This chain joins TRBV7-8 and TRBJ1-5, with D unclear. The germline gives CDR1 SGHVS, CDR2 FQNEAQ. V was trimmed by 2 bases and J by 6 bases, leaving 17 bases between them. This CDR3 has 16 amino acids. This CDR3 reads CASSLMVGGVGQPQHF. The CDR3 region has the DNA TGTGCCAGCAGCTTAATGGTTGGAGGAGTAGGTCAGCCCCAGCATTTT.

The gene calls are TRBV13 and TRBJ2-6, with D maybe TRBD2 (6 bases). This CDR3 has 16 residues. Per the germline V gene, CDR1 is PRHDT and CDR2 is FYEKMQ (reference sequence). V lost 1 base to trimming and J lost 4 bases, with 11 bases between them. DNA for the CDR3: TGTGCCAGCAGCTTAGTGGGAGGTAACGGGGCCAACGTCCTGACTTTC. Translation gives CASSLVGGNGANVLTF.

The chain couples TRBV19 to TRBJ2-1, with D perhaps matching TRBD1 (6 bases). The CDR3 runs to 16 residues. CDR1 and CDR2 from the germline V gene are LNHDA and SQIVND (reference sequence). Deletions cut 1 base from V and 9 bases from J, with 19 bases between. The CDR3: CASSIGTDGLRGEQFF. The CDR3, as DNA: TGTGCCAGTAGTATAGGGACAGATGGGCTTAGGGGTGAGCAGTTCTTC. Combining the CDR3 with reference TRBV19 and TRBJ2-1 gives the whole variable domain DGGITQSPKYLFRKEGQNVTLSCEQNLNHDAMYWYRQDPGQGLRLIYYSQIVNDFQKGDIAEGYSVSREKKESFPLTVTSAQKNPTAFYLCASSIGTDGLRGEQFFGPGTRLTVL.

For the CDR3, the DNA is TGTGCCAGCAGCTTAGTTTCGAGCGACTACAATGAGCAGTTCTTC. Protein: CASSLVSSDYNEQFF. This chain connects TRBV7-2 to TRBJ2-1; the D is unclear. CDR3 length equals 15 residues. The ends were cut back, 1 base at V and 3 bases at J, with 10 bases in the middle. Germline-derived CDR1 and CDR2 are SGHTA and FQGNSA.

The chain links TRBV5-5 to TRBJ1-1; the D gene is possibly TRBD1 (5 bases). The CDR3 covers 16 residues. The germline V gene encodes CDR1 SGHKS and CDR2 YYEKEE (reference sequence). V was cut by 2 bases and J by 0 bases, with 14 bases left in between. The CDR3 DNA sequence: TGTGCCAGCAGCTTTGTGTGGGCGACAGTGAACACTGAAGCTTTCTTT. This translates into CASSFVWATVNTEAFF.

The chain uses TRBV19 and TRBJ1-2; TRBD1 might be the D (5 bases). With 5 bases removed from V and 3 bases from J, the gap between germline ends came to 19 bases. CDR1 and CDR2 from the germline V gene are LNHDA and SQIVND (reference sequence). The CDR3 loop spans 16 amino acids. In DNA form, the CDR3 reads TGTGCCAGTAGTCTCCAAGGACAAGTGCCTTACTATGGCTACACCTTC. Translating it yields CASSLQGQVPYYGYTF.

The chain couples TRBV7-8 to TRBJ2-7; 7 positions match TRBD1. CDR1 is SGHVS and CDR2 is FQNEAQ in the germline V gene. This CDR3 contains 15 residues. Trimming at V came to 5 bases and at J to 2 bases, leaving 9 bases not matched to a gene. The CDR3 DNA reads TGTGCCAGCAGCGACCGCCGGACAGGTCCCTACGAGCAGTACTTC. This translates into CASSDRRTGPYEQYF. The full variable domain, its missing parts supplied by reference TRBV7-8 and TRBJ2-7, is GAGVSQSPRYKVAKRGQDVALRCDPISGHVSLFWYQQALGQGPEFLTYFQNEAQLDKSGLPSDRFFAERPEGSVSTLKIQRTQQEDSAVYLCASSDRRTGPYEQYFGPGTRLTVT.

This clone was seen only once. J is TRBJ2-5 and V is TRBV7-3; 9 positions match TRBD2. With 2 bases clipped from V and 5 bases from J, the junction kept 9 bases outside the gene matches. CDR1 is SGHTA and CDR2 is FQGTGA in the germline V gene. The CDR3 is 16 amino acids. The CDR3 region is CASSLEPSGVAETQYF. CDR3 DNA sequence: TGTGCCAGCAGCTTAGAGCCTAGCGGGGTTGCTGAGACCCAGTACTTC. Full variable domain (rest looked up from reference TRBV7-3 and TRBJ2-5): GAGVSQTPSNKVTEKGKYVELRCDPISGHTALYWYRQSLGQGPEFLIYFQGTGAADDSGLPNDRFFAVRPEGSVSTLKIQRTERGDSAVYLCASSLEPSGVAETQYFGPGTRLLVL.

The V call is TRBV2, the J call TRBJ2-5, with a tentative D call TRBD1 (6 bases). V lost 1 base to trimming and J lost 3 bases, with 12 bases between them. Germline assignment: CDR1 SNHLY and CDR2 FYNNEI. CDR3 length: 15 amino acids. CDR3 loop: CASSEVGAREETQYF. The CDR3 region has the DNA TGTGCCAGCAGTGAAGTGGGGGCCAGAGAAGAGACCCAGTACTTC.

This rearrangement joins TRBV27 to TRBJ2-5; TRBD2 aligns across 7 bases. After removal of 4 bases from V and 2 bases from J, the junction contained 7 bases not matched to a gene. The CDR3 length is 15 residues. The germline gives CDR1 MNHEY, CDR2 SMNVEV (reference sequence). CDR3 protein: CASSSSGVGQETQYF. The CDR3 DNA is TGTGCCAGCAGTTCAAGCGGGGTAGGGCAAGAGACCCAGTACTTC.